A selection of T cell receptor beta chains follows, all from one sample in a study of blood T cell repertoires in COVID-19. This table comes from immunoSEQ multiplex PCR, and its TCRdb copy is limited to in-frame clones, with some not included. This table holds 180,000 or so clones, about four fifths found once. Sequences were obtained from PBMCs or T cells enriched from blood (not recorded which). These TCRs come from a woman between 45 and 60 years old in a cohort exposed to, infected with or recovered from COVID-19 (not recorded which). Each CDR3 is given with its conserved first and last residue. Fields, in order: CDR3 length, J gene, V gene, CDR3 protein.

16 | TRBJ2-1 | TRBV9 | CASSVGTSYLYNEQFF
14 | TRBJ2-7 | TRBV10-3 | CAISESGRGYEQYF
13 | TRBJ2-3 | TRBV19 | CASAGRAIDTQYF
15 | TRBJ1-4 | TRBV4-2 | CASSRTIATNEKLFF
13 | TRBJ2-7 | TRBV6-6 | CASSWTDSYEQYF
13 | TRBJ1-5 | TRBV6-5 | CATAIDRDQPQHF
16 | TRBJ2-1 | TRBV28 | CASSFPSAGVGNEQFF
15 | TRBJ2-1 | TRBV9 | CASSVVSGTNNEQFF
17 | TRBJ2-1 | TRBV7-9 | CASSLAVAGGPYNEQFF
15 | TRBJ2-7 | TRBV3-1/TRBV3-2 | CASSRRDRGDYEQYF
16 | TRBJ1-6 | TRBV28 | CASSLVSSSYNSPLHF
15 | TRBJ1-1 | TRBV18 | CASSQRQVINTEAFF
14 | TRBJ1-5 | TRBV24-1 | CATAGTGGNQPQHF
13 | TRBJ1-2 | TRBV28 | CASRSGQTYGYTF
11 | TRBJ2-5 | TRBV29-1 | CSAGEGETQYF
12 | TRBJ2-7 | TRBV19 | CASSTSGLEQYF
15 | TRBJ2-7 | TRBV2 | CASCRPGQGSYEQYF
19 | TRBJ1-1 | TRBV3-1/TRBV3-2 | CASSPKQDQTGPRGTEAFF
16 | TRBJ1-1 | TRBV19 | CASSGSRVPMTTEAFF
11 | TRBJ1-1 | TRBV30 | CAWSVEGMAFF
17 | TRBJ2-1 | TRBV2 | CASSDGEAGVTHNEQFF
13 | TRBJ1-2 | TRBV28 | CASSTGANYGYTF
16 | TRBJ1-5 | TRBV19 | CASRLAGQGRNQPQHF
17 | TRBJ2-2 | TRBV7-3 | CASSLSAAGASAGELFF
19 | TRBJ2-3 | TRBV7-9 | CASSPNRGLAGAPRDTQYF
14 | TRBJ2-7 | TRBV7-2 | CASSLRRGDYEQYF
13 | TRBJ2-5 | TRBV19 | CASGLAGGETQYF
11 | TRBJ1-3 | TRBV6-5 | CATRSGNTIYF
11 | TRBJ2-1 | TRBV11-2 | CASSPNNEQFF
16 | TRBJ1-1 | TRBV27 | CASSYRGGQRNTEAFF
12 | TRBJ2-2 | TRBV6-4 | CASSSQAGELFF
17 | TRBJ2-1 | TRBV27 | CASSLEAGGSSYNEQFF
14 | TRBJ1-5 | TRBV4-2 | CASSQDSGVSPQHF
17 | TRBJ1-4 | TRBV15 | CATSRPGDSATNEKLFF
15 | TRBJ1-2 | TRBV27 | CASSSPGQMKYGYTF
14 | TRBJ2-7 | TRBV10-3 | CAIGLAGVNYEQYF
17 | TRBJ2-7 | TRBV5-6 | CASSLSEDRGLYDEQYF
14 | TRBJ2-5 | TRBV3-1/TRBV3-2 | CASSQHGGQETQYF
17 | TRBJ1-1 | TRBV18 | CASSPPFLQGGNTEAFF
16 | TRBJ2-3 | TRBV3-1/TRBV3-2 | CASSLRSGRSTDTQYF
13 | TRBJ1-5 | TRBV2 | CASQDREAQPQHF
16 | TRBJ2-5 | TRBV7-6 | CASSLDDGTGAETQYF
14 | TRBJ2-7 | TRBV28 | CASSYRQGAYEQYF
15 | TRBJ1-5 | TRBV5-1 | CASSLGQGTYQPQHF
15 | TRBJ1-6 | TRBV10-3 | CAISSGGGYNSPLHF
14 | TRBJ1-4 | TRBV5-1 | CASSSTGGDEKLFF
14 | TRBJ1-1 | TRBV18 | CASSFQNRDTEAFF
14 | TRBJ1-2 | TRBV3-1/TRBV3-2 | CASSQDGESYGYTF
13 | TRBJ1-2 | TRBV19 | CASSIHGANGYTF
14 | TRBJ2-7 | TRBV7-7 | CGDRGLFHSYEQYF
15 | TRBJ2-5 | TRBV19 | CASSRGAGLEETQYF
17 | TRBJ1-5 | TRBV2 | CASSHIHGTGGDQPQHF